The 25 T cell receptor beta chains given below trace back to one sample, sequenced in a study of vaccination and CD4 T cells after COVID-19. Treatment given: approximately 9-day PBMC culture with coronavirus spike peptide pools or control peptides (ViraFEST assay). These TCRs' antigens remain unknown. With the Oncomine TCR Beta short-read assay, DNA from cultured CD4+ T cells was sequenced. Using its own MiXCR run on the PCR reads, TCRdb lists one record per CDR3 protein. The table has roughly 10,000 distinct CDR3 sequences, around 57% seen once. Source material: CD4+ T cells from blood, cultured in vitro. These TCRs come from a human donor who had recovered from COVID-19.

V is TRBV5-1 and J is TRBJ1-6, with no clear D. The germline CDR1 and CDR2 sequences are SGHRS and YFSETQ. The CDR3 spans 14 residues. The ends were cut back, 5 bases at V and 3 bases at J, with 9 bases in the middle. The CDR3 region has the DNA TGCGCCAGCAGTTTCGACGGCTATAATTCACCCCTCCACTTT. Protein sequence: CASSFDGYNSPLHF.

The rearrangement joins TRBV19 to TRBJ1-1; D remains ambiguous. The germline V and J ends were trimmed by 3 bases and 2 bases, with 7 bases remaining between them. This CDR3 has 13 residues. CDR1 and CDR2 (germline): LNHDA, SQIVND (reference sequence). CDR3 residues: CASSMTSNTEAFF. CDR3 DNA sequence: TGTGCCAGTAGTATGACCAGCAACACTGAAGCTTTCTTT.

This clonotype was seen only a few times. This chain connects TRBV6-2 or TRBV6-3 to TRBJ1-1; TRBD1 is a possible D gene (6 bases). The CDR3 spans 14 residues. Germline V gene sequence: CDR1 MNHEY, CDR2 SVGEGT. Trimming took 3 bases from V and 4 from J, leaving 12 bases between them. CDR3 nucleotides: TGTGCCAGCAGTTATTGGGGGGGCGGCACTGAAGCTTTCTTT. It yields the protein CASSYWGGGTEAFF.

The gene calls are TRBV7-2 and TRBJ2-5, with D possibly matching TRBD1 (6 bases). The CDR3 loop spans 13 amino acids. CDR1 is SGHTA and CDR2 is FQGNSA in the germline V gene. V was cut by 3 bases and J by 4 bases, with 9 bases left in between. The CDR3 protein is CASSFQGRETQYF. The DNA of the CDR3 is TGTGCCAGCAGCTTTCAGGGGCGAGAGACCCAGTACTTC.

The chain carries TRBV6-5 and TRBJ1-2, with 8 nucleotides matching TRBD1. This CDR3 has 15 amino acids. Per germline, CDR1 MNHEY and CDR2 SVGAGI. The V segment lost 2 bases and the J segment 7 bases; nucleotides outside the gene matches: 9. CDR3 in amino acids: CASSYRPGGVGGYTF. CDR3 sequence (DNA): TGTGCCAGCAGTTACAGACCAGGGGGCGTTGGTGGCTACACCTTC.

This rearrangement joins TRBV6-4 to TRBJ2-1, with 13 nucleotides matching TRBD2. The CDR3 is 16 residues long. With 3 bases clipped from V and 6 bases from J, the junction kept 5 bases outside the gene matches. Germline CDR1 and CDR2: MRHNA and SNTAGT. Here the CDR3 DNA reads TGTGCCAGCAGTGATTACTGGACTAGCGGGGGCAATGAGCAGTTCTTC. This sequence encodes CASSDYWTSGGNEQFF.

This clonotype was seen more than once but under ten times. The chain has TRBV15 and TRBJ1-5, with TRBD1 matching over 7 bases. Germline trimming cut 4 bases from V and 5 bases from J; bases unmatched to any gene: 2. The germline V gene has CDR1 LNHNV and CDR2 YYDKDF (reference sequence). This CDR3 comprises 13 residues. DNA of the CDR3: TGTGCCACCAGCATGGGACAGCATCAGCCCCAGCATTTT. Protein product: CATSMGQHQPQHF.

This chain uses TRBV30 with TRBJ2-2; 7 bases are shared with TRBD2. There are 14 residues in the CDR3. The germline gives CDR1 GTSNPN, CDR2 SVGIG (reference sequence). V lost 5 bases, J lost 2 bases, and 5 bases stayed unmatched. CDR3 nucleotide sequence: TGTGCCTGGGGGAGCGGGACCAACACCGGGGAGCTGTTTTTT. This translates into CAWGSGTNTGELFF.

The chain employs TRBV20-1 and TRBJ2-3; possible D gene TRBD2, 6 bases. There are 14 residues in the CDR3. V was shortened by 8 bases and J by 2 bases, with 17 bases between the two germline ends. In germline, CDR1 is DFQATT, CDR2 SNEGSKA (reference sequence). CDR3 protein: CSTLLAYYTDTQYF. The DNA of the CDR3 is TGCAGTACCCTCCTAGCGTACTACACAGATACGCAGTATTTT.

The chain combines TRBV27 with TRBJ1-5; D not resolved. CDR3 length equals 13 residues. V was cut by 6 bases and J by 3 bases, with 9 bases left in between. Germline loops: CDR1 MNHEY, CDR2 SMNVEV (reference sequence). The CDR3 is CASSPLNNQPQHF. The CDR3 nucleotides are TGTGCCAGCAGCCCCCTTAACAATCAGCCCCAGCATTTT.

The chain has TRBV7-2 and TRBJ2-7; 9 positions match TRBD1. CDR3 size: 16 residues. The V segment lost 4 bases and the J segment 5 bases; nucleotides outside the gene matches: 12. In germline, CDR1 is SGHTA, CDR2 FQGNSA. The CDR3 reads CASSSIVGQGIHEQYF. The CDR3 DNA is TGTGCCAGCAGCTCCATAGTAGGACAGGGGATCCACGAGCAGTACTTC.

This clonotype was seen more than once but under ten times. The chain employs TRBV7-2 and TRBJ1-2; D is uncertain. The ends were cut back, 5 bases at V and 0 bases at J, with 16 bases in the middle. The CDR3 covers 16 residues. The germline V gene has CDR1 SGHTA and CDR2 FQGNSA. The CDR3: CASSPQPSTANYGYTF. The CDR3 DNA sequence: TGTGCCAGCAGCCCCCAACCCTCGACGGCTAACTATGGCTACACCTTC.

The V call is TRBV10-3, the J call TRBJ2-7, with 11 nucleotides matching TRBD1. V shed 5 bases, J shed 3 bases, and the junction held 6 bases outside the gene matches. Germline values: CDR1 ENHRY, CDR2 SYGVKD. CDR3 length equals 15 residues. As DNA, the CDR3 is TGTGCCATCAGTCGGCAGGGACAGGGGGGCTACGAGCAGTACTTC. Its protein is CAISRQGQGGYEQYF.

The chain combines TRBV15 with TRBJ2-7, with D maybe TRBD2 (5 bases). The ends were cut back, 7 bases at V and 8 bases at J, with 24 bases in the middle. The CDR3 extends over 15 amino acids. The germline V gene encodes CDR1 LNHNV and CDR2 YYDKDF (reference sequence). The CDR3 DNA is TGTGCCACCACCAATAGGAAGGAGGTGGTCGGACAGCAGTACTTC. Translated, it gives CATTNRKEVVGQQYF.

The V and J genes are TRBV7-8 and TRBJ1-1; D ambiguous. There are 17 residues in the CDR3. Trimming left V 0 bases short and J 11 bases short, with 25 bases between. CDR1 and CDR2 (germline): SGHVS, FQNEAQ. CDR3 region: CASSLAGSGRLQVAAFF. CDR3 coding DNA: TGTGCCAGCAGCTTAGCGGGGTCCGGCAGGCTCCAAGTAGCGGCTTTCTTT.

The CDR3 is CASSRYGQSSGNTIYF. DNA of the CDR3: TGTGCCAGCAGCCGTTATGGGCAGAGCTCTGGAAACACCATATATTTT. The rearrangement links TRBV7-2 to TRBJ1-3, with D unresolved. V lost 5 bases and J lost 0, with 14 bases in between. From germline, CDR1 is SGHTA and CDR2 FQGNSA. The CDR3 sequence is 16 residues long.

The rearrangement uses TRBV20-1 and TRBJ1-2, with no clear D. The CDR3 sequence is 14 residues long. Germline loops: CDR1 DFQATT, CDR2 SNEGSKA (reference sequence). Trimming stripped 1 base from V and 5 bases from J, with 14 bases between. The CDR3 DNA reads TGCAGTGCTAGAGTCCTACCGGCTCTGTATGGCTACACCTTC. Translating it yields CSARVLPALYGYTF.

This chain joins TRBV12-3 or TRBV12-4 and TRBJ2-5; D call uncertain. With 6 bases removed from V and 5 bases from J, the gap between germline ends came to 10 bases. The CDR3 is 12 amino acids. This CDR3 reads CASSPYGETQYF. The DNA for the CDR3 is TGTGCCAGCAGCCCCTACGGGGAGACCCAGTACTTC.

This clonotype was counted only a few times. This rearrangement joins TRBV2 to TRBJ1-5; a weak D match, TRBD1 (5 bases). The CDR3 is made up of 13 amino acids. The V end lost 2 bases, the J end lost 5 bases, and 7 bases lay between the germline ends. Germline assignment: CDR1 SNHLY and CDR2 FYNNEI. The CDR3 DNA follows: TGTGCCAGCAGTGAACAGGGCGATCAGCCCCAGCATTTT. It encodes CASSEQGDQPQHF.

About this clonotype: As the CDR3 is not closed by the conserved phenylalanine or tryptophan, this likely results from a read error. Because the CDR3's place on the DNA is in doubt, the DNA is left out and the CDR3 is given as listed by TCRdb. The gene calls are TRBV5-8 and TRBJ2-3; the table's D call of TRBD2 was not tested on the DNA. Germline loops: CDR1 SGHTS, CDR2 YDEGEE. A total of 12 residues make up the CDR3, ends included. CDR3 loop: CASSFRAASGTS.

The J gene is TRBJ2-3, the V gene TRBV30, with D uncertain. Germline V gene data show CDR1 as GTSNPN and CDR2 as SVGIG (reference sequence). V lost 0 bases, J lost 5 bases, and 15 bases lay in between. The CDR3 has 15 amino acids. The CDR3 DNA reads as TGTGCCTGGAGTGTAGCAGTCTCCAATCGAGATACGCAGTATTTT. As protein: CAWSVAVSNRDTQYF.

The genes are TRBV20-1 and TRBJ2-7; D not certain. The CDR3 has 14 amino acids. V lost 0 bases to trimming and J lost 2 bases, with 11 bases between them. Germline loops: CDR1 DFQATT, CDR2 SNEGSKA (reference sequence). The CDR3 protein is CSARDPRYTYEQYF. The CDR3 DNA follows: TGCAGTGCTAGAGATCCCAGGTACACCTACGAGCAGTACTTC.

The chain recombines TRBV7-2 with TRBJ1-5, with a possible D match to TRBD1 (5 bases). This CDR3 is built from 16 residues. The germline V gene encodes CDR1 SGHTA and CDR2 FQGNSA. V was cut by 3 bases and J by 0 bases, with 12 bases left in between. The CDR3 region has the DNA TGTGCCAGCAGCTTGGGACCGACCCATAGCAATCAGCCCCAGCATTTT. Translation: CASSLGPTHSNQPQHF.

This clonotype has more than one count but fewer than ten. The chain links TRBV15 to TRBJ1-6; D uncertain. The CDR3 is 14 residues long. The V end was cut by 8 bases, the J end by 0 bases, with 8 bases between. Germline assignment: CDR1 LNHNV and CDR2 YYDKDF (reference sequence). The CDR3 loop is CATSGSSYNSPLHF. The CDR3 DNA reads TGTGCCACCTCGGGCAGCTCCTATAATTCACCCCTCCACTTT.

This clonotype was detected a few times. The gene calls are TRBV6-5 and TRBJ1-5; 9 bases map to TRBD1. V lost 4 bases and J lost 6; bases outside the gene matches: 7. The V gene's germline CDR1 is MNHEY and CDR2 SVGAGI. The CDR3 is made up of 15 amino acids. CDR3 nucleotide sequence: TGTGCCAGCAGTTCGGCGGGGGACAGGGTTCAGCCCCAGCATTTT. This codes for CASSSAGDRVQPQHF.